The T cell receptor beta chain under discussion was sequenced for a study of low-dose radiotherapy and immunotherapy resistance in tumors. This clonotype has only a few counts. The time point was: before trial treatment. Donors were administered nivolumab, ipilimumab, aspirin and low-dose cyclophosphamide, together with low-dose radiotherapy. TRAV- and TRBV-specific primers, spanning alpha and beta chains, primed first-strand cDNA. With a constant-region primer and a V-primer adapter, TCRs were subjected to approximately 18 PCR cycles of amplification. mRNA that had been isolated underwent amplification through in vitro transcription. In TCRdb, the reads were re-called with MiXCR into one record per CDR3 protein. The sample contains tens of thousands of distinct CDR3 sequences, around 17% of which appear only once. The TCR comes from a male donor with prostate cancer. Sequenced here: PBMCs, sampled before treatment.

The CDR3 protein is CASSLRTRLSDTQYF. CDR3 coding DNA: TGTGCCAGCAGCTTGAGGACAAGGCTCTCGGATACGCAGTATTTT. V is TRBV5-4 and J is TRBJ2-3, with D maybe TRBD1 (5 bases). The CDR3 spans 15 residues. Germline V gene data show CDR1 as SGHNT and CDR2 as YYREEE (reference sequence). Trimming took 1 base from V and 6 from J, leaving 15 bases between them.